This record looks at one T cell receptor (beta chain) sequence and its context. No antigen is known for it. No much larger clonotype is one base removed from it; base qualities were not supplied. Deletion took 0 bases off V and 7 bases off J, with a span of 11 bases between the germline ends. The CDR3 runs 14 residues from the cysteine to the phenylalanine. Only CDR3 DNA remains: 42 bases, in frame from the first base. From the germline V gene, CDR1 is SGDLS and CDR2 is YYNGEE. The immunoSEQ Assay, which relies on bias-controlled multiplex PCR amplification of genomic DNA, was used to profile TCRbeta CDR3 regions. The source study handled its data this way. To quantify the absolute abundance of each unique TCRbeta CDR3 region, the sequences were collapsed and filtered. Differential abundance was assessed using a binomial (Fisher-equivalent) model and a beta-binomial model in which time-dependent variance fitted from healthy donors was added. Clones with fewer than 5 combined templates were removed, and differential abundance was called for clones with a Benjamini-Hochberg FDR below 0.01. In the beta-binomial model, variance was expressed as a function of the total template count across the two samples, in the form v = (b*log(k)+a)^2. TCRdb retrieved this table from immuneACCESS and kept in-frame rearrangements only. Not all clones are present; in checked studies, unresolved V genes account for under half, and no reason is known for the remainder. For V, J and clone size, that table is used; D and trimming come from the DNA. The sample table contains around 100,000 clones; only one count was recorded for 80% to 90% of them. The top ten hold around 15% of the sample.

No immune events, such as infections, were documented for the healthy donors during the collection period. Time-dependent variance in a beta-binomial model of T-cell clone differential abundance was calibrated using healthy-donor blood repertoires as a training cohort. The training cohort comprised approximately ten healthy donors, 3 female and 7 male. On average the donors were 43 years old, and their ages spanned about 29 to 65 years. Obtained from a commercial supplier, whole blood was collected from each healthy donor at three time points set approximately two weeks apart. Genomic DNA was extracted from unsorted whole blood for immunosequencing. This specimen comes from a study of identifying expanded T cells in peripheral blood (dated by TCRdb to the late 2010s). Turning to the overall study: Technical replicates were generated by sequencing separate aliquots of the same genomic DNA pool, and four replicates were compared pairwise.

Points the paper makes about the study in general: It was expected by the authors that biological variance in healthy repertoires might increase further over much longer intervals, such as months to years. Both the number of clones called differentially abundant and the false-positive rate were significantly reduced by the beta-binomial model across all healthy-donor time intervals. Variance in clone template counts between two-week samples significantly increased with total template count across all healthy donors. Approximately 1.2 differentially abundant clones were flagged by the binomial model between technical replicates, whereas about 16 and 20 were flagged over roughly two weeks and four weeks, respectively.

Sequencing was carried out using blood. This receptor was taken from a person aged 18-70 years in good health. The sequence links TRBV9 to TRBJ2-4, and possibly TRBD1, on 5 matching bases. The nucleotides read TGTGCCAGCAGCGTAGGGCAGGGTGATAACATTCAGTACTTC. Translated, this gives CASSVGQGDNIQYF.